Sequencing of this T cell receptor beta chain was carried out in a study of OX40 agonist ivuxolimab in advanced cancers. V was clipped by 5 bases and J by 3 bases, with 20 bases between them. CDR3 length: 17 residues. Germline V lookup: CDR1 SGHTA, CDR2 FQGNSA. This table comes from immunoSEQ multiplex PCR, and its TCRdb copy is limited to in-frame clones, with some not included. This table holds over 40,000 clones, 65% to 85% found once. This chain joins TRBV7-2 and TRBJ1-3; D possibly corresponds to TRBD1 (5 bases). The sequence was obtained from an adult with an advanced solid tumor such as melanoma, head and neck, liver or kidney cancer. The material sequenced was CD4+ or CD8+ T cells sorted from blood, taken in a trial of the OX40 agonist ivuxolimab. The CDR3 region is CASSLIPAGPGGNTIYF. CDR3 DNA: TGTGCCAGCAGCCTAATTCCCGCGGGGCCGGGTGGAAACACCATATATTTT.